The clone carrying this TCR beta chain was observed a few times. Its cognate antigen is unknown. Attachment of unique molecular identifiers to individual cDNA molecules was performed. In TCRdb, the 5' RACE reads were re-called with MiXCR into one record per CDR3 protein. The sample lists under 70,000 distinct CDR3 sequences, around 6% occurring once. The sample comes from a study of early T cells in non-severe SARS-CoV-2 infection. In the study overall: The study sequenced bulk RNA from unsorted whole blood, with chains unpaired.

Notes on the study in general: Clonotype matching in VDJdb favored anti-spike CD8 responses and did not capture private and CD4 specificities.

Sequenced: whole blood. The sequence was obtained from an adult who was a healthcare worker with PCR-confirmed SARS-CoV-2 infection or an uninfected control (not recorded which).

Here the CDR3 reads CASSGPWGRETYEQYF. For the CDR3, the DNA is TGCGCCAGCAGCGGACCGTGGGGGCGAGAAACCTACGAGCAGTACTTC. V gene TRBV5-1 combines with J gene TRBJ2-7, with D perhaps matching TRBD1 (6 bases). The CDR3 covers 16 residues. CDR1 and CDR2 (germline): SGHRS, YFSETQ. V was shortened by 4 bases and J by 2 bases, with 19 bases between the two germline ends. Together with reference TRBV5-1 and TRBJ2-7, the CDR3 gives the full variable domain: KAGVTQTPRYLIKTRGQQVTLSCSPISGHRSVSWYQQTPGQGLQFLFEYFSETQRNKGNFPGRFSGRQFSNSRSEMNVSTLELGDSALYLCASSGPWGRETYEQYFGPGTRLTVT.